A single sample gave rise to the 16 T cell receptor beta chains below, sequenced in a study of blood T cell repertoires in COVID-19. Assay: immunoSEQ multiplex PCR; the TCRdb copy retains only in-frame clones and omits some. The sample holds about 240,000 clones, roughly 88% seen once. Sequenced sample: peripheral blood. These receptors originate from a young woman with acute or convalescent COVID-19.

The gene calls are TRBV2 and TRBJ1-2, with D unresolved. The germline V gene encodes CDR1 SNHLY and CDR2 FYNNEI. Trimming cost V 1 base and J 7 bases, with 10 bases left between them. The CDR3 spans 13 residues. The CDR3 DNA reads TGTGCCAGCAGTGAAGTGGGCTTTGGTGGCTACACCTTC. It encodes CASSEVGFGGYTF.

V gene TRBV18 combines with J gene TRBJ2-1, with a tentative D call TRBD2 (6 bases). The CDR3 runs to 13 residues. The germline V gene encodes CDR1 KGHSH and CDR2 LQKENI. Trimming took 3 bases from V and 5 from J, leaving 8 bases between them. This CDR3 is CASSPGGDNEQFF. CDR3 sequence (DNA): TGTGCCAGCTCACCTGGAGGGGACAATGAGCAGTTCTTC.

V and J are TRBV7-2 and TRBJ2-7; 9 nucleotides align to TRBD2. From germline, CDR1 is SGHTA and CDR2 FQGNSA. The length of the CDR3 is 19 residues. The V gene end was trimmed by 0 bases and the J gene end by 1 base; junction bases not matched to a gene: 13. CDR3 residues: CASSLAVLGGRASSYEQYF. In DNA form, the CDR3 reads TGTGCCAGCAGCTTAGCGGTCCTAGGCGGGAGGGCCTCGTCCTACGAGCAGTACTTC.

V and J are TRBV15 and TRBJ2-5; possible D gene TRBD2, 6 bases. The CDR3 is 13 amino acids. Trimming pared 5 bases from V and 5 bases from J, leaving 12 bases between. CDR1 is LNHNV, CDR2 YYDKDF, per germline (reference sequence). CDR3 region: CATSLGGIETQYF. The CDR3 nucleotides read TGTGCCACCAGCCTTGGGGGGATCGAGACCCAGTACTTC.

This clone was counted between two and nine times. The chain carries TRBV9 and TRBJ2-7, with 8 bases identical to TRBD2. Germline V gene lookup returns CDR1 SGDLS and CDR2 YYNGEE. J was trimmed by 3 bases and V by 4 bases; bases with no gene match: 3. The CDR3 totals 13 residues. This CDR3 is CASSPTSGYEQYF. The CDR3 nucleotides read TGTGCCAGCAGCCCCACTAGCGGCTACGAGCAGTACTTC.

The CDR3 nucleotides are TGTGCCAGCAGCAGGGGACAGGACACTGAAGCTTTCTTT. This encodes CASSRGQDTEAFF. The rearrangement uses TRBV5-6 and TRBJ1-1; 8 nucleotides align to TRBD1. The CDR3 totals 13 residues. After removal of 4 bases from V and 3 bases from J, the junction contained 2 bases not matched to a gene. Germline V gene data show CDR1 as SGHDT and CDR2 as YYEEEE. Full variable domain (outside the CDR3, taken from reference TRBV5-6 and TRBJ1-1): DAGVTQSPTHLIKTRGQQVTLRCSPKSGHDTVSWYQQALGQGPQFIFQYYEEEERQRGNFPDRFSGHQFPNYSSELNVNALLLGDSALYLCASSRGQDTEAFFGQGTRLTVV.

The rearrangement uses TRBV18 and TRBJ2-3; 8 bases line up with TRBD2. V was clipped by 2 bases and J by 2 bases; unmatched bases: 6. Germline V gene data show CDR1 as KGHSH and CDR2 as LQKENI. The CDR3 extends over 16 amino acids. Written as DNA, the CDR3 is TGTGCCAGCTCACCATTCTCGGGAGGGAACACAGATACGCAGTATTTT. Residues: CASSPFSGGNTDTQYF.

The chain carries TRBV7-3 and TRBJ2-2, with D possibly matching TRBD2 (6 bases). Deletions cut 11 bases from V and 2 bases from J, with 18 bases between. This CDR3 is built from 15 residues. Looked up from germline, CDR1 is SGHTA and CDR2 is FQGTGA. In nucleotides, the CDR3 is TGTGCCTCCGGGGCGGGGCTCCGAAACACCGGGGAGCTGTTTTTT. As protein: CASGAGLRNTGELFF.

CDR3 protein: CASSVVGGQLNEAFF. The CDR3 nucleotides are TGTGCCAGCAGCGTAGTAGGGGGACAACTAAATGAAGCTTTCTTT. The gene calls are TRBV9 and TRBJ1-1; a possible D gene is TRBD1 (6 bases). Trimming removed 0 bases from V and 7 bases from J, with 16 bases in between. CDR3 length equals 15 residues. Germline V gene sequence: CDR1 SGDLS, CDR2 YYNGEE.

The rearrangement links TRBV6-5 to TRBJ1-4; 7 nucleotides agree with TRBD1. CDR1 MNHEY and CDR2 SVGAGI come from the germline V gene. V dropped 0 bases and J dropped 6; count of bases not matched to a gene: 4. This CDR3 contains 15 residues. Here the CDR3 DNA reads TGTGCCAGCAGTTACTCGGGCAGGGGGGATGAAAAACTGTTTTTT. Translation: CASSYSGRGDEKLFF.

The chain employs TRBV7-2 and TRBJ2-5, with D unresolved. The CDR3 covers 13 residues. CDR1 and CDR2 from the germline V gene are SGHTA and FQGNSA. V was cut by 4 bases and J by 12 bases, with 18 bases left in between. In nucleotides, the CDR3 is TGTGCCAGCAGCTCCCCGGGTGGCCAGCCCGAGTACTTC. This sequence encodes CASSSPGGQPEYF.

The chain employs TRBV11-2 and TRBJ2-7; 8 bases fit TRBD2. The CDR3 is made up of 16 amino acids. The V gene's germline CDR1 is SGHAT and CDR2 FQNNGV. V shed 1 base, J shed 1 base, and the junction held 6 bases outside the gene matches. CDR3 nucleotides: TGTGCCAGCAGCTTAGGTACTAGCGGTCTTTCCTACGAGCAGTACTTC. Its translation is CASSLGTSGLSYEQYF.

This sequence joins TRBV10-1 and TRBJ2-5; D not certain. This CDR3 has 16 residues. V lost 1 base to trimming and J lost 5 bases, with 17 bases between them. Germline values: CDR1 WNHNN, CDR2 SYGVQD (reference sequence). CDR3 sequence: CASSECCHCLLETQYF. Written as DNA, the CDR3 is TGCGCCAGCAGTGAGTGCTGTCACTGCCTCCTGGAGACCCAGTACTTC.

The chain links TRBV24-1 to TRBJ2-3; TRBD2 agrees at 7 bases. This CDR3 has 14 residues. V trimming: 9 bases; J trimming: 1 base; junction bases outside the gene matches: 6. The germline CDR1 and CDR2 sequences are KGHDR and SFDVKD. DNA for the CDR3: TGTGCCACCCGGGAGGTTGGGGGCACAGATACGCAGTATTTT. Protein product: CATREVGGTDTQYF.

The chain couples TRBV30 to TRBJ2-3; D unresolved. CDR1 is GTSNPN, CDR2 SVGIG, per germline (reference sequence). The CDR3 is 12 residues long. The V and J ends lost 5 bases and 0 bases respectively, with 6 bases between them. This CDR3 is CAWFPSTDTQYF. The CDR3 nucleotides read TGTGCCTGGTTTCCTAGCACAGATACGCAGTATTTT.

The rearrangement uses TRBV19 and TRBJ1-2, with 9 bases that match TRBD1. The CDR3 loop spans 14 amino acids. The germline V gene encodes CDR1 LNHDA and CDR2 SQIVND (reference sequence). The J segment lost 8 bases and the V segment lost 5 bases, leaving 9 bases of the junction unmatched. The CDR3 here is CASSLPGTGYGYTF. Here the CDR3 DNA reads TGTGCCAGTAGTTTACCCGGGACAGGGTACGGCTACACCTTC.